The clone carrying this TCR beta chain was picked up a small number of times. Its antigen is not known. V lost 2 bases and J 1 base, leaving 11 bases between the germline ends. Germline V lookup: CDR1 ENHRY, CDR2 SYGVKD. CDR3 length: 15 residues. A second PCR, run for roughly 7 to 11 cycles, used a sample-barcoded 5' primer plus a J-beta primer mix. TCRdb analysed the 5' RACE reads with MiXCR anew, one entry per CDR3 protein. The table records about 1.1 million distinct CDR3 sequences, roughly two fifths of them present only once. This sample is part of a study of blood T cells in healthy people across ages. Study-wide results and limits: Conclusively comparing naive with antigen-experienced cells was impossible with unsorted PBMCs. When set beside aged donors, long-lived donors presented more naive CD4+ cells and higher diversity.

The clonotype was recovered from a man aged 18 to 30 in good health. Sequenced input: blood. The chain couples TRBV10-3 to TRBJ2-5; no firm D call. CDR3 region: CAISEKQPTQETQYF. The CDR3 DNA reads TGTGCCATCAGTGAGAAACAGCCGACCCAAGAGACCCAGTACTTC.